Each of the 10 T cell receptor beta chains below was sequenced from the same sample in a study of brain T cells in children with intractable seizures. The data were produced by immunoSEQ multiplex PCR, yet TCRdb's version contains in-frame clones alone and is incomplete. This table has approximately 330,000 clones, about 93% appearing once. Documented time point: blood from clinic visit 5 months post-surgery; TSC patient then seizure free. This specimen consisted of peripheral blood, obtained roughly 5 months after surgery. The source is a boy under two years old with tuberous sclerosis and intractable seizures.

The CDR3 nucleotides read TGCAGCGTTGATTCGTCAGGGGAGCAGTTCTTC. Translated, it gives CSVDSSGEQFF. This chain connects TRBV29-1 to TRBJ2-1; D is possibly TRBD1 (5 bases). V was clipped by 3 bases and J by 10 bases, with 10 bases between them. The CDR3 runs to 11 residues. Looked up from germline, CDR1 is SQVTM and CDR2 is ANQGSEA.

The CDR3 is CASSLGTGGAMGTEAFF. The CDR3 DNA sequence: TGTGCCAGCAGCTTGGGGACAGGGGGCGCGATGGGCACTGAAGCTTTCTTT. This chain joins TRBV5-6 and TRBJ1-1; 11 nucleotides match TRBD1. This CDR3 spans 17 amino acids. V gave up 0 bases and J gave up 4 bases; unmatched junction bases: 8. Germline CDR1 SGHDT, CDR2 YYEEEE.

V usage is TRBV7-9 and J usage is TRBJ2-4; 7 nucleotides line up with TRBD1. Trimming removed 5 bases from V and 2 bases from J; junction bases left unmatched: 9. This CDR3 contains 16 residues. The germline V gene encodes CDR1 SEHNR and CDR2 FQNEAQ (reference sequence). This CDR3 is CASSMTGLRSKNIQYF. CDR3 DNA: TGTGCCAGCAGCATGACAGGGTTAAGGTCCAAAAACATTCAGTACTTC.

The rearrangement uses TRBV7-3 and TRBJ1-1; perhaps TRBD1 as D (6 bases). The germline V and J ends were trimmed by 4 bases and 2 bases, with 8 bases remaining between them. CDR1 and CDR2 (germline): SGHTA, FQGTGA. This CDR3 is built from 13 residues. CDR3 coding DNA: TGTGCCAGCAGCTCCAGGGGTAACACTGAAGCTTTCTTT. Translating gives CASSSRGNTEAFF.

The V and J genes are TRBV19 and TRBJ2-3; no definite D call. CDR1 and CDR2 from the germline V gene are LNHDA and SQIVND (reference sequence). The CDR3 is 14 amino acids. V was shortened by 7 bases and J by 0 bases, with 11 bases between the two germline ends. CDR3 amino acids: CASTITLSTDTQYF. The CDR3 DNA reads as TGTGCCAGTACCATAACCCTTAGCACAGATACGCAGTATTTT.

The rearrangement joins TRBV5-1 to TRBJ2-3; 7 nucleotides line up with TRBD1. Germline-derived CDR1 and CDR2 are SGHRS and YFSETQ. The CDR3 has 15 amino acids. Trimming took 0 bases from V and 4 from J; bases not matched to a gene: 5. The CDR3 nucleotides read TGCGCCAGCAGCTTGGTAGGGGGCTACGCAGATACGCAGTATTTT. The encoded protein is CASSLVGGYADTQYF.

V gene TRBV25-1 combines with J gene TRBJ1-2; 8 bases are a match to TRBD1. The ends lost 4 bases at V and 4 bases at J; junction bases unmatched: 2. Germline V gene sequence: CDR1 MGHDK, CDR2 SYGVNS. The CDR3 extends over 13 amino acids. CDR3 DNA sequence: TGTGCCAGCAGTGCACAGGGGGGCTATGGCTACACCTTC. It encodes CASSAQGGYGYTF.

CDR3 amino acids: CAWSVSGAWGYTF. DNA of the CDR3: TGTGCCTGGAGTGTAAGCGGGGCGTGGGGCTACACCTTC. The J gene is TRBJ1-2, the V gene TRBV30; perhaps TRBD1 as D (5 bases). Trimming shortened V by 0 bases and J by 8 bases, and 13 bases separated the two germline ends. The CDR3 extends over 13 amino acids. Germline-derived CDR1 and CDR2 are GTSNPN and SVGIG (reference sequence). The entire variable domain, with the rest obtained from reference TRBV30 and TRBJ1-2, is as follows: SQTIHQWPATLVQPVGSPLSLECTVEGTSNPNLYWYRQAAGRGLQLLFYSVGIGQISSEVPQNLSASRPQDRQFILSSKKLLLSDSGFYLCAWSVSGAWGYTFGSGTRLTVV.

V and J are TRBV6-5 and TRBJ2-5, with 7 bases aligning to TRBD1. This CDR3 comprises 13 residues. With 8 bases clipped from V and 1 base from J, the junction kept 4 bases outside the gene matches. The V gene's germline CDR1 is MNHEY and CDR2 SVGAGI. In nucleotides, the CDR3 is TGTGCCAGCGGCCAGGGGGTCCAAGAGACCCAGTACTTC. Amino acids: CASGQGVQETQYF.

The chain employs TRBV6-2 or TRBV6-3 and TRBJ1-5; no definite D call. V was shortened by 6 bases and J by 1 base, with 10 bases between the two germline ends. Germline assignment: CDR1 MNHEY and CDR2 SVGEGT. The CDR3 has 14 amino acids. The CDR3: CASSTKQSNQPQHF. Here the CDR3 DNA reads TGTGCCAGCAGCACGAAACAGAGCAATCAGCCCCAGCATTTT.